This entry describes one TCR beta chain. Its target is unknown. V lost 5 bases to trimming and J lost 6 bases, with 14 bases between them. The germline CDR1 and CDR2 sequences are SGHVS and FQNEAQ. This CDR3 has 13 residues. Sequenced by immunoSEQ multiplex PCR; TCRdb stores in-frame clones only, minus some. The repertoire consists of about 1.5 million clones, with roughly 96% occurring once and the leading ten covering more than 0.9%. The data were obtained in a study of shared clonotypes between healthy human individuals. As for the study in general: Per donor, CD8 memory used one plate, CD8 naive used two, CD4 memory used three and CD4 naive used three. Study results and limitations: Specimens sampled were limited to blood, with tissue repertoires likely differing. The genetic and exposure-history diversity represented was limited by few donors.

The TCR was taken from a man in his thirties or forties in good health. The chain combines TRBV7-8 with TRBJ2-7; D might be TRBD2 (6 bases). Sequencing was carried out using naive CD4+ T cells sorted from blood. Subset indicated: CD45RA+ positively selected. CDR3 coding DNA: TGTGCCAGCAGCCCTCTAGAAGCGGGCGAGCAGTACTTC. It encodes CASSPLEAGEQYF.